This T cell receptor (beta chain) was observed in a study of PD-1 blockade in classical Hodgkin lymphoma. Relapse after autologous stem cell transplantation occurred in every patient, and brentuximab vedotin exposure varied. Study-level findings and limits: Partial responders and progressors had significantly lower baseline TCR diversity. With CD4+ cells, TCR diversity rose significantly by C4D1, but not with CD8+ cells.

The method was immunoSEQ multiplex PCR; TCRdb's version includes in-frame clones alone and lacks a portion of them. This table holds around 46,000 clones, over 70% found once. The V end lost 3 bases, the J end lost 4 bases, and 7 bases lay between the germline ends. Germline CDR1 reads PRHDT; CDR2 reads FYEKMQ (reference sequence). The CDR3 extends over 13 amino acids. With respect to this clone: The antigen remains unidentified.

This receptor was identified in a human donor with classical Hodgkin lymphoma. The chain carries TRBV13 and TRBJ2-1, with D tentatively TRBD1 (5 bases). The sample here was peripheral blood mononuclear cells (PBMCs), taken before the second cycle of nivolumab. The CDR3 nucleotides read TGTGCCAGCAGCTTGACAGAGTACAATGAGCAGTTCTTC. Translated, it gives CASSLTEYNEQFF.